Listed below are T cell receptor beta chains from one sample, sequenced in a study of OX40 agonist ivuxolimab in advanced cancers. TCRdb keeps only in-frame clones here, not all; method: immunoSEQ multiplex PCR. The table includes approximately 58,000 clones, 86% detected once. The specimen comprised CD4+ or CD8+ T cells sorted from blood, sampled in a trial of the OX40 agonist ivuxolimab. These receptor sequences come from an adult with an advanced solid tumor such as melanoma, head and neck, liver or kidney cancer. Each CDR3 is given with its conserved first and last residue. Each record gives: V gene, clone size, J gene, CDR3 protein. A row's size may be missing; if present it is once, few, many or a size class.

V: TRBV2
size: NA
J: TRBJ2-1
CDR3: CASCGGSSYNEQFF

V: TRBV11-3
size: NA
J: TRBJ1-4
CDR3: CASSSYSGTGGEKLFF

V: TRBV5-4
size: NA
J: TRBJ2-2
CDR3: CASSLGGGPSGGELFF

V: TRBV9
size: NA
J: TRBJ2-3
CDR3: CASSPLTGSTDTQYF

V: TRBV11-3
size: NA
J: TRBJ2-7
CDR3: CASSLGPAREQYF

V: TRBV19
size: NA
J: TRBJ2-5
CDR3: CASSLPSETQYF

V: TRBV28
size: once
J: TRBJ2-7
CDR3: CATWGHQNSYEQYF

V: TRBV23-1
size: NA
J: TRBJ2-1
CDR3: CAPCLTSGGCNEQFF

V: TRBV11-3
size: NA
J: TRBJ2-3
CDR3: CASSLLADTQYF

V: TRBV28
size: NA
J: TRBJ1-2
CDR3: CSTGQGADGYTF

V: TRBV12-2
size: NA
J: TRBJ2-5
CDR3: CASRLASAGAEGGETQYF

V: TRBV2
size: few
J: TRBJ2-5
CDR3: CASTGLGQETQYF

V: TRBV9
size: NA
J: TRBJ2-5
CDR3: CASSVGRGTTYQETQYF

V: TRBV4-1
size: NA
J: TRBJ1-5
CDR3: CASSQDGQSNQPQHF

V: TRBV6-6
size: NA
J: TRBJ1-4
CDR3: CASRQGGEKLFF

V: TRBV5-8
size: NA
J: TRBJ2-7
CDR3: CASSSRDLTESYEQYF

V: TRBV30
size: NA
J: TRBJ1-3
CDR3: CAWSVVGNTIYF

V: TRBV4-2
size: NA
J: TRBJ1-1
CDR3: CASSQGGHPEAFF

V: TRBV5-1
size: NA
J: TRBJ2-3
CDR3: CASSPTSTDTQYF

V: TRBV10-3
size: NA
J: TRBJ2-2
CDR3: CAITPGPGTGELFF

V: TRBV28
size: NA
J: TRBJ1-4
CDR3: CVSWDRGNEKLFF

V: TRBV5-1
size: NA
J: TRBJ1-1
CDR3: CASMGTENTEAFF

V: TRBV20-1
size: NA
J: TRBJ2-7
CDR3: CSALHSYEQYF

V: TRBV4-1
size: NA
J: TRBJ1-6
CDR3: CASSQDGPGTGDSPLHF

V: TRBV11-3
size: NA
J: TRBJ2-3
CDR3: CASSQGVGLSDTQYF

V: TRBV18
size: NA
J: TRBJ2-7
CDR3: CASSPNRPGLVGNGLNEQYF

V: TRBV5-1
size: few
J: TRBJ2-5
CDR3: CAEYPVGGTEETQYF

V: TRBV28
size: NA
J: TRBJ1-5
CDR3: CASTPRGRTNQPQHF

V: TRBV11-2
size: NA
J: TRBJ1-5
CDR3: CASSGTGEGQPQHF

V: TRBV4-3
size: few
J: TRBJ1-1
CDR3: CASSQDLIWNTEAFF

V: TRBV15
size: NA
J: TRBJ2-2
CDR3: CATSRAGGLTGELFF

V: TRBV30
size: NA
J: TRBJ1-5
CDR3: CAWSRTGALNQPQHF

V: TRBV7-2
size: NA
J: TRBJ1-2
CDR3: CASSSQGQDGYTF

V: TRBV28
size: NA
J: TRBJ1-5
CDR3: CAGRSGISYSNQPQHF

V: TRBV6-5
size: few
J: TRBJ1-6
CDR3: CASRGAVTSPLHF

V: TRBV6-6
size: NA
J: TRBJ1-1
CDR3: CASKPQGTEAFF

V: TRBV30
size: NA
J: TRBJ1-6
CDR3: CAWSTGGDSPLHF

V: TRBV7-6
size: NA
J: TRBJ2-7
CDR3: CASSLGVGGSNYEQYF

V: TRBV11-3
size: NA
J: TRBJ1-2
CDR3: CASSLVGTGPGGYTF

V: TRBV7-2
size: NA
J: TRBJ2-1
CDR3: CASSRGYNEQFF

V: TRBV6-1
size: NA
J: TRBJ1-3
CDR3: CASSDSPGGGNTIYF

V: TRBV11-3
size: NA
J: TRBJ1-2
CDR3: CASSSQGFSNYGYTF

V: TRBV6-1
size: NA
J: TRBJ2-3
CDR3: CASSRARGTDTQYF

V: TRBV19
size: NA
J: TRBJ1-5
CDR3: CASNLFGTTNQPQHF

V: TRBV9
size: once
J: TRBJ2-5
CDR3: CASSARSSGGPGTQYF

V: TRBV28
size: NA
J: TRBJ2-1
CDR3: CASREISSEQFF

V: TRBV11-3
size: once
J: TRBJ2-7
CDR3: CASSLRDIWSYEQYF

V: TRBV18
size: NA
J: TRBJ2-1
CDR3: CASSPLPGLAGGPVEQFF